This TCR beta chain derives from a study of T-cell reconstitution after alpha-beta-depleted transplantation in children. The ends were cut back, 3 bases at V and 2 bases at J, with 8 bases in the middle. The germline V gene encodes CDR1 GTSNPN and CDR2 SVGIG (reference sequence). This CDR3 has 13 amino acids. This clonotype was counted only a few times. The antigen is unknown. TCRbeta library preparation incorporated unique molecular identifiers. TCRdb re-called the PCR reads with MiXCR, one entry per CDR3 protein. The sample has a few hundred thousand distinct CDR3 sequences; approximately 30% are singletons. Study conclusions and caveats: Elevated TCRbeta diversity at day 60 was traced, in some patients, to surviving recipient T cells and thymic progenitors. Diversity and T-cell counts at one year after transplant derived mostly from new T cells. The study reportedly traced alpha-beta T cells about two months after transplant to several hundred expanded graft clones.

The receptor comes from a boy younger than two with Wiskott-Aldrich syndrome, due to receive a stem cell transplant. The material sequenced was PBMCs, taken before TCRalphabeta/CD19-depleted stem cell transplant. The J gene is TRBJ2-1, the V gene TRBV30, with D hard to call. The CDR3 here is CAWSGWTYNEQFF. As DNA, the CDR3 is TGTGCCTGGAGCGGGTGGACCTACAATGAGCAGTTCTTC.